Given below is one T cell receptor (beta chain) in context. TCRdb keeps only in-frame clones here, not all; method: immunoSEQ multiplex PCR. The repertoire holds about 98,000 clones, with more than 75% as singletons. This record belongs to a study of blood T cell repertoires in COVID-19. Whole-study context: Specimens from acute and convalescent COVID-19 originated in the United States, Italy and Spain.

This CDR3 contains 17 residues. CDR1 and CDR2 from the germline V gene are LGHNA and YSLEER. Trimming removed 1 base from V and 6 bases from J; junction bases left unmatched: 9. The TCR originated in a man aged 50 or older with active or convalescent COVID-19. V is TRBV4-3 and J is TRBJ2-1; 10 bases align to TRBD2. The sequenced material came from peripheral blood. This CDR3 is CASSQGLAGAQGNEQFF. The DNA for the CDR3 is TGCGCCAGCAGCCAAGGGCTAGCGGGGGCCCAAGGCAATGAGCAGTTCTTC.